This T cell receptor beta chain originates from a study of T-cell memory formation after mild COVID-19. The CDR3 runs 16 residues. CDR1 and CDR2 from the germline V gene are MNHEY and SVGEGT. V lost 7 bases to trimming and J lost 6 bases; unmatched junction nucleotides: 13. TCRdb re-called the 5' RACE reads through MiXCR, storing one row per CDR3 protein. Among 400,000 to 500,000 distinct CDR3 sequences, more than 15% were seen once, and the ten largest hold about 22%. This chain connects TRBV6-2 or TRBV6-3 to TRBJ2-3; 10 positions match TRBD2. Sequenced sample: PBMCs or a T cell subset sorted from them (not recorded which). The receptor was derived from a man between 18 and 29 years old who had mild COVID-19 (a few samples of this study predate the infection). Cell type and time point are not known. Written as DNA, the CDR3 is TGTGCCAGCAACCCGTTCGCGAGCGGGGGGGCTGATACGCAGTATTTT. This translates into CASNPFASGGADTQYF.